The present TCR beta chain was sequenced within a study of identical twins (dated by TCRdb to 2016 to 2017). For context, the study as a whole: To test whether fetal clonotypes persist, this study deep-sequenced TCR alpha and beta repertoires from monozygotic twins, from unrelated adults of various ages, and from cord blood. Replicate twin experiments were performed at different times using different library preparation protocols to rule out contamination. Paper-wide results and their limitations: Excess twin sharing in beta out-of-frame sequences was weaker because fewer shared sequences lowered the signal-to-noise ratio. Because the same donors could not be followed over many years, conclusions were based on cross-sectional statistical analysis. In monozygotic twins, recombination models systematically underestimated out-of-frame TCR alpha sharing, but the models matched the sharing seen between unrelated individuals. Abundant cord blood beta clonotypes carried fewer insertions; young adult naive repertoires showed a weaker similar trend, while memory repertoires showed none. Invariant T cells such as MAIT and iNKT could partly confound zero-insertion analyses, although diverse VJ usage argued against such confounding for most clonotypes. Out-of-frame TCR alpha sequences shared between twins showed an excess of low generation-probability sequences compared with coincidental sharing between unrelated individuals.

This clonotype has ten or more counts. The antigen it recognizes is unknown. It has no much larger one-base neighbor in the sample; base qualities were not kept. V is shortened by 3 bases, J by 4 bases, and the region joining them spans 17 bases. The cysteine opens and the phenylalanine closes a CDR3 of 16 amino acids. Only the CDR3 DNA stays, 48 bases, in frame from base 1. The germline V gene provides CDR1 SGDLS and CDR2 YYNGEE. Receptor amplification or capture employed 5' RACE. Sequencing instrument: Illumina HiSeq 2000. Template switching added a universal primer binding site, and the final cDNA carried a unique molecular identifier that allowed TCR cDNA molecules to be counted accurately. Specific primers in the conserved constant-segment region were used to synthesize first-strand cDNA for TCR alpha and beta chains. To control for contamination, each cDNA library was double barcoded with a SMART-Mk sample barcode plus Illumina barcodes. TruSeq adapter sequences, together with Illumina sample barcodes, were added in two successive PCR steps. TCR alpha and beta cDNA libraries were sequenced on the Illumina HiSeq platform with custom primers. In the paper's pipeline: Unique molecular identifiers were extracted from raw reads with MiGEC, and CDR3 positions were determined with MiXCR. For each individual, recombination models were inferred using an EM algorithm with the repgenHMM and IGoR tools. Shared clonotypes were analyzed with the tcR package in R, and sharing was normalized by the product of cloneset sizes. Out-of-frame nonproductive sequences were analyzed to study raw recombination free of thymic and clonal selection effects. TCRdb reprocessed the public reads (quality trimming at Q25 with fastp, clone calling with MiXCR) and kept in-frame beta chains. When rows share a CDR3 protein, they turn into one entry using the most common DNA and genes. These V and J calls are TCRdb output, not the study's own analysis. The table for this sample lists roughly 720,000 distinct CDR3 sequences; over 15% of them were counted only once. The top ten clonotypes cover about 12% of the sample.

Only healthy Caucasian donors were included. The twin cohort comprised three pairs of female monozygotic twins, all aged about 18 to 30 years. The RNA used for TCR libraries was isolated from peripheral blood mononuclear cells. These same data were also listed under a study on T cells expressing NK-cell markers. The second paper further reports: Three sorted T-cell subsets (CD3+CD56+NKG2C+, CD3+CD56+NKG2C- and CD3+CD56-NKG2C+) from under ten donors had their TCR beta-chain repertoires profiled. Among the eight sequenced donors, only one was HCMV-seronegative, while the other seven were HCMV-seropositive. To restrict sorting to alphabetaTCR-expressing T cells, an anti-gammadeltaTCR antibody was added in several experiments. In more than five donors, the dominant CD3+CD56+NKG2C+ clonotypes were found to rank among the top 10 CD8+ clonotypes and to make up about 1.0-7.5% of CD8+ T cells. Those dominant clonotypes were again the most abundant among CD3+CD56-NKG2C+ cells in several donors, at about 25-65%. Whether the expanded NKG2C-expressing T cell clones were specific for HCMV antigens remained unclear. All eight donors whose samples were sequenced were randomly selected healthy volunteers, three of them men and five women. A commercial ELISA kit detecting HCMV-specific IgG in serum was used to determine HCMV serostatus. For several donors, bulk peripheral blood T-cell repertoires were also sequenced from unsorted PBMC. Reads were demultiplexed and grouped by UMI with MIGEC, and clonotypes were assembled and quantified with MiTCR. To exclude erroneous sequences, only TCR cDNA sequences supported by at least two reads were retained. Downstream repertoire analysis used the tcR package, and clonotypes were matched across fractions by CDR3 nucleotide sequence plus V segment. VDJmatch was used to annotate antigen specificity against VDJdb, with one amino acid substitution allowed in CDR3.

Sequencing was performed on PBMCs. This TCR derives from a woman aged 18-29 years in good health. This receptor chain uses TRBV9 and TRBJ1-3; the D segment cannot be called with confidence. The bases read TGTGCCAGCAGCGAACGGGCTCCAATGGGGGGAAACACCATATATTTT. Its protein is CASSERAPMGGNTIYF.